Each of the 30 T cell receptor beta chains below was sequenced from the same sample in a study of prognosis after radiotherapy for stage I lung cancer (dated by TCRdb to about 2021). The sequencer listed for this sample is Illumina HiSeq 3000. Two rounds of multiplex PCR were performed to amplify the TCR beta CDR3 region from genomic DNA. In the first round of PCR, primers specific to each TRBV and TRBJ gene were used, and the primer sequences are filed in Chinese patent CN105087789A. Using fastp trimming at Q25 and MiXCR clonotype assembly, TCRdb reanalyzed the public sequencing data and kept in-frame beta chains. Each record represents a unique CDR3 protein, reported with the most common genes and DNA among its rows. Within this sample are roughly 30,000 distinct CDR3 sequences, with around 41% of them counted one time only. Of the sample, about 32% is held by the ten largest clones. Source: PBMCs, taken before or after stereotactic body radiation therapy (not recorded which). These receptors originate from a donor over 45 with non-small cell lung cancer.

For this clonotype: At one of its ends the junction is not consistent with the germline gene, which may arise from a read error. This chain uses TRBV28 with TRBJ1-5; maybe TRBD1 (5 bases). Germline V gene sequence: CDR1 MDHEN, CDR2 SYDVKM. The CDR3 length is 12 residues. The CDR3 DNA reads as TGTTCCAGCAGCGGGGGGATCCAGCCCCAGCATTTT. It specifies CSSSGGIQPQHF.

The table lists this clonotype with many counts. V usage is TRBV29-1 and J usage is TRBJ2-2, with 7 bases that match TRBD1. This CDR3 has 13 amino acids. V lost 6 bases, J lost 5 bases, and 6 bases stayed unmatched. Per the germline V gene, CDR1 is SQVTM and CDR2 is ANQGSEA. The CDR3 loop is CSVRDSVTGELFF. DNA for the CDR3: TGCAGCGTCCGGGACAGTGTGACCGGGGAGCTGTTTTTT.

This clonotype was detected many times. The rearrangement links TRBV30 to TRBJ1-5, with 7 bases that match TRBD1. Germline CDR1 is GTSNPN and CDR2 is SVGIG (reference sequence). The CDR3 sequence is 16 residues long. V trimming: 3 bases; J trimming: 0 bases; junction bases outside the gene matches: 8. This CDR3 is CAWSTGAVFSNQPQHF. CDR3 in DNA: TGTGCCTGGAGCACAGGGGCGGTTTTTAGCAATCAGCCCCAGCATTTT.

The V gene is TRBV2, the J gene TRBJ2-2; D is tentatively TRBD1 or TRBD2 (5 bases each). CDR1 and CDR2 (germline): SNHLY, FYNNEI. The CDR3 is 14 amino acids. The CDR3 reads CASQSSRGALELFF. Written as DNA, the CDR3 is TGTGCTAGCCAGTCGTCACGAGGGGCCTTGGAGCTGTTTTTT.

There are many counts of this clonotype. The genes are TRBV7-2 and TRBJ2-1; 11 nucleotides line up with TRBD1. Germline assignment: CDR1 SGHTA and CDR2 FQGNSA. The V gene end was trimmed by 5 bases and the J gene end by 12 bases; junction bases not matched to a gene: 12. The CDR3 has 15 residues. This CDR3 is CASSAAGQGVVRQFF. DNA for the CDR3: TGTGCCAGCAGCGCCGCGGGACAGGGGGTAGTGAGGCAGTTCTTC.

This clonotype is labeled medium-sized (0.01 to 0.1%). V is TRBV7-2 and J is TRBJ2-7; no firm D call. Germline values: CDR1 SGHTA, CDR2 FQGNSA. This CDR3 comprises 12 residues. With 3 bases removed from V and 3 bases from J, the gap between germline ends came to 6 bases. The CDR3 DNA is TGTGCCAGCAGCTTGACTGGCTACGAGCAGTACTTC. Translation: CASSLTGYEQYF. The full variable domain, rest sourced from reference TRBV7-2 and TRBJ2-7, is GAGVSQSPSNKVTEKGKDVELRCDPISGHTALYWYRQSLGQGLEFLIYFQGNSAPDKSGLPSDRFSAERTGGSVSTLTIQRTQQEDSAVYLCASSLTGYEQYFGPGTRLTVT.

This clonotype was seen many times. J is TRBJ2-4 and V is TRBV11-2; D remains ambiguous. This CDR3 spans 16 amino acids. Germline assignment: CDR1 SGHAT and CDR2 FQNNGV. Between the trimmed V and J ends, which lost 6 bases and 3 bases, there was a span of 18 bases. The CDR3 loop is CASSPLRESIKNIQYF. CDR3 nucleotide sequence: TGTGCCAGCAGTCCACTCCGCGAGTCCATCAAAAACATTCAGTACTTC.

This CDR3 is CASSNQVEPQHF. The CDR3 DNA follows: TGTGCCAGCAGCAACCAGGTCGAGCCCCAGCATTTT. The chain employs TRBV28 and TRBJ1-5; D not resolved. The CDR3 loop spans 12 amino acids. The germline V and J ends were trimmed by 6 bases and 8 bases, with 11 bases remaining between them. Per germline, CDR1 MDHEN and CDR2 SYDVKM. Combining the CDR3 with reference TRBV28 and TRBJ1-5 gives the whole variable domain DVKVTQSSRYLVKRTGEKVFLECVQDMDHENMFWYRQDPGLGLRLIYFSYDVKMKEKGDIPEGYSVSREKKERFSLILESASTNQTSMYLCASSNQVEPQHFGDGTRLSIL.

In this sample, this clonotype turned up many times. The chain joins TRBV20-1 to TRBJ2-1; TRBD2 agrees at 7 bases. CDR1 DFQATT and CDR2 SNEGSKA come from the germline V gene (reference sequence). This CDR3 has 12 amino acids. V gave up 7 bases and J gave up 10 bases; unmatched junction bases: 10. CDR3 sequence reads: CSGHSGLHEQFF. The CDR3 DNA reads as TGCAGTGGCCACTCGGGACTACACGAGCAGTTCTTC.

At least ten counts were recorded for this clonotype. The chain links TRBV6-1 to TRBJ2-5, with 7 bases fitting TRBD2. This CDR3 is built from 16 residues. Losses at the gene ends were 6 bases for V and 1 base for J; bases not matched to a gene: 11. Germline V gene lookup returns CDR1 MNHNS and CDR2 SASEGT. CDR3 sequence reads: CASSPGGGRGQETQYF. The CDR3 nucleotides are TGTGCCAGCAGCCCAGGTGGGGGGAGGGGCCAAGAGACCCAGTACTTC.

This clonotype has ten or more counts. The V call is TRBV2, the J call TRBJ1-1; no clear D. The CDR3 runs to 9 residues. Germline V gives CDR1 SNHLY, CDR2 FYNNEI. Trimming stripped 10 bases from V and 7 bases from J, with 7 bases between. The CDR3 here is CATLDEAFF. Written as DNA, the CDR3 is TGTGCCACCCTGGATGAAGCTTTCTTT.

This clonotype was counted ten times or more. The chain uses TRBV3-1 and TRBJ2-2; maybe TRBD2 (5 bases). The ends were cut back, 3 bases at V and 4 bases at J, with 18 bases in the middle. Germline-derived CDR1 and CDR2 are LGHDT and YNNKEL (reference sequence). The CDR3 consists of 17 residues. Here the CDR3 reads CASSQVLLAEGTGELFF. DNA for the CDR3: TGTGCCAGCAGCCAGGTTTTGTTAGCCGAGGGCACCGGGGAGCTGTTTTTT.

The table lists this clonotype with many counts. The CDR3 nucleotides are TGCAGCGTCGTGACAGGGGGGTCCTACGAGCAGTACTTC. This encodes CSVVTGGSYEQYF. The chain carries TRBV29-1 and TRBJ2-7; 9 nucleotides agree with TRBD1. The CDR3 consists of 13 residues. V shed 6 bases and J 1 base; nucleotides not matched to a gene: 4. In germline, CDR1 is SQVTM, CDR2 ANQGSEA.

As DNA, the CDR3 is TGTGCCAGCAGTTACTCGTGGTTGGGCTGGACTGACCGGGAGCAGTACTTC. Translating it yields CASSYSWLGWTDREQYF. This chain uses TRBV6-2 or TRBV6-3 with TRBJ2-7; D is perhaps TRBD2 (5 bases). This CDR3 has 17 amino acids. V was cut by 0 bases and J by 7 bases, with 22 bases left in between. Per germline, CDR1 MNHEY and CDR2 SVGEGT.

This clonotype has at least ten counts. The chain recombines TRBV27 with TRBJ2-1; D is perhaps TRBD1 (5 bases). The CDR3 has 13 amino acids. Germline V CDR1 and CDR2: MNHEY, SMNVEV (reference sequence). With 5 bases removed from V and 0 bases from J, the gap between germline ends came to 5 bases. In DNA, the CDR3 is TGTGCCAGCAGTGACAGCTCCTACAATGAGCAGTTCTTC. Translation gives CASSDSSYNEQFF.

This clonotype was observed a single time. The chain recombines TRBV12-3 or TRBV12-4 with TRBJ2-1; D might be TRBD2 (5 bases). This CDR3 is built from 13 residues. V dropped 3 bases and J dropped 7 bases, with 10 bases sitting between them. The CDR3 here is CASSLLRGNEQFF. The CDR3 nucleotides read TGTGCCAGCAGTTTGTTGCGCGGGAATGAGCAGTTCTTC.

The sample holds a few counts of this clonotype. Just one base apart from a much larger clone, this may be a read error. This chain's CDR3 is CSARAYEVAGTGELFF. CDR3 DNA sequence: TGCAGTGCTAGAGCCTATGAGGTCGCAGGCACCGGGGAGCTGTTTTTT. This chain connects TRBV20-1 to TRBJ2-2; D not resolved. Germline values: CDR1 DFQATT, CDR2 SNEGSKA (reference sequence). V was shortened by 1 base and J by 4 bases, with 16 bases between the two germline ends. The CDR3 length is 16 residues.

This clonotype was seen many times. This chain joins TRBV7-2 and TRBJ2-1; the D gene is possibly TRBD2 (6 bases). The germline gives CDR1 SGHTA, CDR2 FQGNSA. The CDR3 is 14 amino acids. Trimming removed 5 bases from V and 6 bases from J, with 14 bases in between. The CDR3, as DNA: TGTGCCAGCAGCGTACTTACTAGCACCAATGAGCAGTTCTTC. Translating it yields CASSVLTSTNEQFF.

This clonotype was counted at least ten times. V and J are TRBV20-1 and TRBJ1-2; TRBD1 aligns across 10 bases. This CDR3 spans 14 amino acids. With V trimmed by 2 bases and J by 7 bases, 7 bases remained unmatched. The V gene's germline CDR1 is DFQATT and CDR2 SNEGSKA (reference sequence). The CDR3: CSARPDRGRGGYTF. The CDR3 bases are TGCAGTGCTAGACCCGACAGGGGGCGCGGTGGCTACACCTTC.

In its sample, this clonotype was seen many times. The chain carries TRBV4-1 and TRBJ1-2; 7 bases fit TRBD1. CDR3 length equals 15 residues. Germline loops: CDR1 MGHRA, CDR2 YSYEKL. With V trimmed by 6 bases and J by 1 base, 8 bases remained unmatched. DNA for the CDR3: TGCGCCAGCAGACTCGACAGGGACCTTAACTATGGCTACACCTTC. Protein sequence: CASRLDRDLNYGYTF.

This clonotype has at least ten counts. This may stem from a read error, because a much larger clone lies one nucleotide away. CDR3 bases: TGCAGTGCTCCCGGGGACTCGAGATACAATGAGCAGTTCTTC. Protein: CSAPGDSRYNEQFF. V usage is TRBV20-1 and J usage is TRBJ2-1, with TRBD2 as a possible D gene (6 bases). The CDR3 consists of 14 residues. Trimming cost V 5 bases and J 4 bases, with 15 bases left between them. Germline assignment: CDR1 DFQATT and CDR2 SNEGSKA (reference sequence).

This clonotype has a count of ten or more. The chain has TRBV6-2 or TRBV6-3 and TRBJ2-3; TRBD1 aligns across 7 bases. The CDR3 runs to 16 residues. Unmatched junction bases numbered 9, after V lost 5 bases and J lost 1 base. CDR1 MNHEY and CDR2 SVGEGT come from the germline V gene. The CDR3 region has the DNA TGTGCCAGCAGTGAATCTAGGGGGCTAGGCACAGATACGCAGTATTTT. Its translation: CASSESRGLGTDTQYF.

The sample holds many counts of this clonotype. This chain links TRBV6-1 with TRBJ1-4, with D possibly being TRBD1 (5 bases). V lost 6 bases and J lost 7, with 15 bases in between. The CDR3 consists of 14 residues. Germline CDR1 MNHNS, CDR2 SASEGT. CDR3 DNA sequence: TGTGCCAGCAGACCGAACCAGGGCGCTGAAAAACTGTTTTTT. Residues: CASRPNQGAEKLFF.

The table lists this clonotype with many counts. This chain uses TRBV19 with TRBJ2-7; TRBD1 is a possible D gene (5 bases). Per the germline V gene, CDR1 is LNHDA and CDR2 is SQIVND (reference sequence). The CDR3 length is 11 residues. The V gene lost 5 bases and the J gene lost 7 bases, with 9 bases spanning the gap. This CDR3 reads CASSSPGEQYF. The DNA for the CDR3 is TGTGCCAGTAGTTCTCCAGGGGAGCAGTACTTC.

The chain joins TRBV12-3 or TRBV12-4 to TRBJ2-5; D ambiguous. V was trimmed by 9 bases and J by 1 base, leaving 15 bases between them. The CDR3 length is 14 residues. This CDR3 is CASILPGTQETQYF. CDR3 coding DNA: TGTGCCAGTATTTTACCGGGTACCCAAGAGACCCAGTACTTC.

There are many counts of this clonotype. The chain links TRBV29-1 to TRBJ1-2; 7 bases match TRBD1. Trimming cost V 3 bases and J 2 bases; bases outside gene matches: 0. CDR3 length equals 12 residues. Germline V gene sequence: CDR1 SQVTM, CDR2 ANQGSEA. The CDR3 DNA reads as TGCAGCGTTGAGGGACAGAACTATGGCTACACCTTC. Protein sequence: CSVEGQNYGYTF.

This clonotype has ten or more counts. The chain joins TRBV5-4 to TRBJ2-7; 15 nucleotides align to TRBD2. The CDR3 runs 15 residues. Germline CDR1 SGHNT, CDR2 YYREEE (reference sequence). The trim removed 4 bases at V and 6 bases at J, leaving 5 bases unmatched. CDR3 region: CASSKGTSGGSEQYF. The CDR3 region has the DNA TGTGCCAGCAGCAAAGGGACTAGCGGGGGGTCCGAGCAGTACTTC.

Remarks on this clonotype: A far larger clone differs by one base, so this is likely a read error. The V call is TRBV6-5, the J call TRBJ2-7; 7 bases map to TRBD1. The trim removed 8 bases at V and 1 base at J, leaving 2 bases unmatched. Germline CDR1 reads MNHEY; CDR2 reads SVGAGI. This CDR3 contains 12 residues. This CDR3 is CASAQGSYEQYF. The CDR3 nucleotides are TGTGCCAGCGCACAGGGGTCCTACGAGCAGTACTTC.

On this clonotype: A junction boundary mismatches the germline segment, possibly from a read error. The rearrangement links TRBV6-9 to TRBJ1-6; D is ambiguous. The CDR3 is 16 amino acids. Germline V gene data show CDR1 as MNHGY and CDR2 as SVAAGI. CDR3 sequence: CASSYGLSYYNSHLHF. CDR3 nucleotide sequence: TGTGCCAGCAGTTACGGGCTCAGCTACTATAATTCACACCTCCACTTT.

This clonotype was counted at least ten times. The CDR3 loop reads CASRPRESGNTGELFF. Written as DNA, the CDR3 is TGTGCCAGCAGACCCCGGGAAAGTGGAAACACCGGGGAGCTGTTTTTT. This chain connects TRBV28 to TRBJ2-2; possibly TRBD2 for D (5 bases). The germline V gene encodes CDR1 MDHEN and CDR2 SYDVKM. This CDR3 comprises 16 residues. Trimming removed 6 bases from V and 2 bases from J, with 16 bases in between.